Listed below are T cell receptor beta chains from one sample, sequenced in a study of T cells after yellow fever vaccination. TCRdb independently ran MiXCR on the 5' RACE reads; one entry per CDR3 protein. The sample has fewer than 350,000 distinct CDR3 sequences, over 3.5% seen once. The sample here was PBMCs, taken 15 days after the yellow fever booster vaccination. All receptors derive from a man aged 18 to 29 who received the YFV17D yellow fever vaccine. The CDR3 runs from the conserved cysteine through the conserved F or W. Each record gives: J gene, clone size, V gene, CDR3 length, D gene, CDR3 protein, CDR3 DNA. A D gene is named only where the DNA matches it firmly. Not every row has a clone size; where given, it reads once, few, many or a size class.

>TRBJ2-1|few|TRBV5-1|16|-
CASSPRGSGVSNEQFF
TGCGCCAGCAGCCCCCGGGGGAGTGGGGTGAGCAATGAGCAGTTCTTC
>TRBJ2-5|-|TRBV15|15|TRBD1
CATSRGDRGQETQYF
TGTGCCACCAGCAGAGGGGACAGGGGCCAAGAGACCCAGTACTTC
>TRBJ2-1|many|TRBV28|15|TRBD1
CASGKDRGNYNEQFF
TGTGCCAGCGGAAAAGACAGGGGGAACTACAATGAGCAGTTCTTC
>TRBJ1-1|-|TRBV5-1|14|TRBD1
CASSLYRGNTEAFF
TGCGCCAGCAGCTTATACAGGGGGAACACTGAAGCTTTCTTT
>TRBJ2-5|-|TRBV4-2|17|TRBD2
CASSHAGLAGGQETKYF
TGTGCCAGCAGCCACGCCGGACTAGCGGGGGGCCAAGAGACCAAGTACTTC
>TRBJ1-2|-|TRBV29-1|14|-
CSVEGDRLGYGYTF
TGCAGCGTTGAAGGAGACAGGCTGGGCTATGGCTACACCTTC
>TRBJ2-3|many|TRBV20-1|13|-
CSARSTAENTQYF
TGCAGTGCTCGATCGACAGCCGAGAATACGCAGTATTTT
>TRBJ2-3|few|TRBV9|15|-
CASSVLGESTDTQYF
TGTGCCAGCAGCGTACTTGGGGAATCCACAGATACGCAGTATTTT
>TRBJ1-4|-|TRBV27|13|TRBD1
CASSSQDRGRQFF
TGTGCCAGCAGTTCCCAAGACAGGGGCCGGCAGTTTTTT
>TRBJ2-1|many|TRBV5-1|15|TRBD1
CASSRGQGGSDEQFF
TGCGCCAGCAGCCGCGGACAGGGGGGATCCGATGAGCAGTTCTTC
>TRBJ2-3|many|TRBV12-3/TRBV12-4|16|TRBD1
CASSSRDRGSTDTQYF
TGTGCCAGCAGCAGTAGGGACAGGGGTTCGACAGATACGCAGTATTTT